This entry lists 12 T cell receptor beta chains sequenced from one sample in a study of T cell responses to AZD1222 COVID-19 vaccine (dated by TCRdb to the early 2020s). Receptors were amplified or captured by the immunoSEQ multiplex PCR assay. TCRdb's version of the immuneACCESS table is confined to in-frame rearrangements and falls short of the full clone set. An unresolved V gene accounts for under half of the shortfall where checked; the remainder is of unknown origin. The sample has 170,000 or so clones on record, 90% to 95% of them singletons. Under 1.1% of the sample is held by the ten biggest clonotypes. Per the publication, the time point label means: about 28 days (+/-7) after the second vaccine dose. The treatment or condition label, as the study defines it: meningococcal conjugate vaccine given as trial control. The sample here was peripheral blood, taken 28 days after the second dose of the MenACWY control vaccine. The receptors here all came from an adult who received the MenACWY meningococcal vaccine as a control.

The chain is built from TRBV6-9 and TRBJ1-1; weak D call: TRBD1 (5 bases). The ends were cut back, 8 bases at V and 1 base at J, with 14 bases in the middle. Germline V CDR1 and CDR2: MNHGY, SVAAGI. The CDR3 runs to 14 residues. The CDR3 DNA is TGTGCCAGCCGTGCGGGGCTGCGGAACACTGAAGCTTTCTTT. Its translation: CASRAGLRNTEAFF.

The chain links TRBV5-6 to TRBJ1-1; D is unresolved. The V gene lost 4 bases and the J gene lost 1 base, with 8 bases spanning the gap. Germline CDR1 SGHDT, CDR2 YYEEEE. The CDR3 loop spans 13 amino acids. The CDR3 loop is CASSVASNTEAFF. The CDR3, as DNA: TGTGCCAGCAGCGTCGCATCGAACACTGAAGCTTTCTTT.

This chain connects TRBV5-1 to TRBJ2-5; D is unresolved. Germline loops: CDR1 SGHRS, CDR2 YFSETQ. The CDR3 covers 13 residues. V lost 4 bases and J lost 0, with 7 bases in between. Here the CDR3 DNA reads TGCGCCAGCAGCCCGGTAAACCAAGAGACCCAGTACTTC. Protein sequence: CASSPVNQETQYF.

The V and J genes are TRBV12-3 or TRBV12-4 and TRBJ1-1; 8 nucleotides line up with TRBD1. Unmatched junction bases numbered 4, after V lost 6 bases and J lost 4 bases. This CDR3 is built from 13 residues. The CDR3 DNA reads TGTGCCAGCAGGTCCACAGGGGGCACTGAAGCTTTCTTT. It yields the protein CASRSTGGTEAFF.

The rearrangement uses TRBV9 and TRBJ1-2; the D is unclear. Trimming shortened V by 0 bases and J by 4 bases, and 7 bases separated the two germline ends. The CDR3 consists of 13 residues. Germline V CDR1 and CDR2: SGDLS, YYNGEE. This CDR3 is CASSVEGIYGYTF. The CDR3, as DNA: TGTGCCAGCAGCGTAGAAGGGATCTATGGCTACACCTTC.

The CDR3 nucleotides are TGTGCCAGCAGCCAAACACAGGGCGCGAACACTGAAGCTTTCTTT. Protein product: CASSQTQGANTEAFF. The rearrangement links TRBV21-1 to TRBJ1-1; the D call TRBD1 from the table was never checked on the DNA. TRBV21-1 is reported as a pseudogene. The CDR3 extends over 15 amino acids.

J is TRBJ1-5 and V is TRBV15, with unresolved D. The germline V and J ends were trimmed by 0 bases and 12 bases, with 21 bases remaining between them. This CDR3 has 16 residues. The germline V gene encodes CDR1 LNHNV and CDR2 YYDKDF (reference sequence). The CDR3 loop is CATSRDRGQAGGGQHF. Here the CDR3 DNA reads TGTGCCACCAGCAGAGATAGAGGGCAGGCGGGTGGCGGCCAGCATTTT.

The chain has TRBV4-3 and TRBJ2-7; no clear D. V lost 0 bases and J lost 6, with 24 bases in between. Germline V gene lookup returns CDR1 LGHNA and CDR2 YSLEER. CDR3 length: 18 residues. CDR3 sequence reads: CASSQDRYSEQPFLEQYF. CDR3 nucleotides: TGCGCCAGCAGCCAAGATCGGTATTCGGAACAGCCCTTTCTCGAGCAGTACTTC.

The chain carries TRBV27 and TRBJ1-1, with 9 bases identical to TRBD1. V lost 3 bases to trimming and J lost 0 bases; unmatched junction nucleotides: 8. The CDR3 covers 17 residues. Germline CDR1 is MNHEY and CDR2 is SMNVEV (reference sequence). CDR3 sequence: CASSFTTGGGMNTEAFF. Here the CDR3 DNA reads TGTGCCAGCAGTTTCACAACAGGGGGCGGTATGAACACTGAAGCTTTCTTT.

CDR3 nucleotides: TGTGCCAGCAGCTTAGAAATCTCCCGGGCAGATACGCAGTATTTT. Its translation: CASSLEISRADTQYF. V and J are TRBV7-6 and TRBJ2-3; no clear D gene. In germline, CDR1 is SGHVS, CDR2 FNYEAQ. The CDR3 runs 15 residues. The V end was cut by 1 base, the J end by 4 bases, with 12 bases between.

This clone was observed once. Here the CDR3 DNA reads TGTGCCAGCAGCTTAACAGGACAGACGGAAGCTTTCTTT. Its protein product is CASSLTGQTEAFF. The chain recombines TRBV7-3 with TRBJ1-1; tentative D call: TRBD1 (6 bases). This CDR3 spans 13 amino acids. The germline V gene has CDR1 SGHTA and CDR2 FQGTGA. V was trimmed by 0 bases and J by 8 bases, leaving 10 bases between them.

This chain links TRBV11-1 with TRBJ2-4; unclear D gene. The CDR3 loop spans 11 amino acids. From germline, CDR1 is SGHAT and CDR2 FQDESV (reference sequence). V lost 6 bases and J 8 bases, leaving 8 bases between the germline ends. The CDR3 region is CASRGPDIQYF. The CDR3 DNA reads TGTGCCAGCAGGGGCCCGGACATTCAGTACTTC.